This T cell receptor (beta chain) was found in a study of blood T cells in healthy people across ages. Study observations and caveats: Naive and antigen-experienced cells were not separated, limiting conclusive comparison. In long-lived donors, naive CD4+ cell counts and diversity exceeded those of aged donors.

In the case of this clonotype: What it binds is unknown. This may be a read error, as it is one base from a much larger clone.

Together with a sample-barcoded 5' primer, a J-beta primer mix was included in a second PCR lasting about 6 to 12 cycles. From the 5' RACE reads, TCRdb called clonotypes with MiXCR, one entry per CDR3 protein. The top ten hold 7.7% of the sample, which has about 1,500,000 distinct CDR3 sequences, 28% seen once. The CDR3 is made up of 14 amino acids. Germline CDR1 and CDR2: MNHEY and SVGAGI. V and J are TRBV6-5 and TRBJ2-7; 7 positions agree with TRBD2. The end of the DNA aligns better with TRBJ2-5, so the J call may be wrong. This clonotype was obtained from a woman in her 30s in good health. The sample was blood. CDR3 bases: TGTGCCAGCAGTTCCCGGACTAGGCAAGGGACCCAGTACTTC. Translation: CASSSRTRQGTQYF.